This is a list of T cell receptor beta chains from one sample in a study of shared clonotypes between healthy human individuals. The table came from immunoSEQ multiplex PCR; TCRdb's copy has only in-frame clones and leaves some out. The sample comprises around 640,000 clones, 95% to 97% of which are singletons, and 0.11% rests with the top ten. The sequencing input was naive CD8+ T cells sorted from blood. These receptor sequences come from a woman between 25 and 40 years old in good health. The CDR3 runs from the conserved cysteine through the conserved F or W. D genes are given only for firm matches. Clone sizes are given selectively: once, few, many, or a class where the clone is expanded.

clone size	V gene	CDR3 length	D gene	J gene	CDR3 DNA	CDR3 protein
NA	TRBV7-8	11	NA	TRBJ2-1	TGTGCCAGCAGCTTAAGTAGTGAGCAGTTCTTC	CASSLSSEQFF
NA	TRBV13	15	NA	TRBJ2-3	TGTGCCAGCAGCCAGCGGGACACGTCCACAGATACGCAGTATTTT	CASSQRDTSTDTQYF
once	TRBV28	14	TRBD2	TRBJ2-7	TGTGCCAGCAGAAGGACTAGCGGCTCCTACGAGCAGTACTTC	CASRRTSGSYEQYF
NA	TRBV11-2	11	NA	TRBJ2-7	TGTGCCAGCAGCTTATCGGGCGAGCAGTACTTC	CASSLSGEQYF
once	TRBV27	14	TRBD1	TRBJ2-7	TGTGCCACCGCCGGACAGGGGTCCCCCTACGAGCAGTACTTC	CATAGQGSPYEQYF
NA	TRBV4-1	12	NA	TRBJ2-7	TGCGCCAGCAGCCAAGATACGTACGAGCAGTACTTC	CASSQDTYEQYF
NA	TRBV29-1	16	TRBD2	TRBJ2-1	TGCAGCGTTGAGACGAGCGGGAGGCCGTTGGGTAATGAGCAGTTCTTC	CSVETSGRPLGNEQFF
NA	TRBV5-8	16	TRBD1	TRBJ2-7	TGTGCCAGCAGCCTGTCCCCGGACAGGGCTGGCTACGAGCAGTACTTC	CASSLSPDRAGYEQYF
NA	TRBV19	12	NA	TRBJ2-2	TGTGCCAGTAGGAGGGAGTCCGGGGAGCTGTTTTTT	CASRRESGELFF
NA	TRBV7-9	15	NA	TRBJ1-1	TGTGCCAGCAGCTTAGTAGTCGGGGAGAACACTGAAGCTTTCTTT	CASSLVVGENTEAFF
NA	TRBV27	14	NA	TRBJ2-1	TGTGCCAGCAGTTTAGGAGCGGACGGCAATGAGCAGTTCTTC	CASSLGADGNEQFF
NA	TRBV9	17	TRBD2	TRBJ2-5	TGTGCCAGCAGCGTAGCTGGACTAGCGGGAGGGGCAGAGACCCAGTACTTC	CASSVAGLAGGAETQYF
NA	TRBV7-6	16	TRBD1	TRBJ2-7	TGTGCCAGCAGCCCGGGGCGGGACAGGAGAGCCTACGAGCAGTACTTC	CASSPGRDRRAYEQYF
NA	TRBV2	12	NA	TRBJ2-3	TGTGCCAGCAGTGGTGGTGGAGATACGCAGTATTTT	CASSGGGDTQYF
once	TRBV5-6	15	NA	TRBJ2-1	TGTGCCAGCAGCTTGGCAGGTTCGCCGGCAAATGAGCAGTTCTTC	CASSLAGSPANEQFF
NA	TRBV19	15	NA	TRBJ1-4	TGTGCGAGTAGCGTTCAGGGTGCAACTAATGAAAAACTGTTTTTT	CASSVQGATNEKLFF
once	TRBV2	11	NA	TRBJ1-2	TGTGCCAGACAGGGCGGGGATGGCTACACCTTC	CARQGGDGYTF
NA	TRBV20-1	11	NA	TRBJ2-1	TGCAGTGCTAGGCTAGTCGGTGAGCAGTTCTTC	CSARLVGEQFF